The 21 T cell receptor beta chains presented below share a single source sample, sequenced in a study of cytomegalovirus exposure and HLA in healthy donors. Profiling relied on immunoSEQ multiplex PCR, and the TCRdb table lists in-frame clones only, not all of them. Among about 140,000 clones listed, around 90% were seen once. Sequencing used PBMCs. Every receptor here comes from a man aged 18 to 29 in good health and CMV-seropositive.

The rearrangement uses TRBV5-6 and TRBJ2-1; D uncertain. Germline lookup yields CDR1 SGHDT and CDR2 YYEEEE. Trimming took 3 bases from V and 6 from J, leaving 19 bases between them. This CDR3 comprises 16 residues. CDR3: CASSSGWSPAPNEQFF. CDR3 nucleotide sequence: TGTGCCAGCAGCTCCGGTTGGAGTCCCGCACCCAATGAGCAGTTCTTC.

J is TRBJ1-5 and V is TRBV27; 9 nucleotides agree with TRBD1. Germline trimming cut 7 bases from V and 0 bases from J; bases unmatched to any gene: 7. The CDR3 has 16 residues. Germline V gives CDR1 MNHEY, CDR2 SMNVEV (reference sequence). The CDR3 coding sequence is TGTGCCAGCACCTTGGACAGGGGCCCTAGCAATCAGCCCCAGCATTTT. It codes for CASTLDRGPSNQPQHF.

The rearrangement uses TRBV18 and TRBJ2-7, with D possibly being TRBD1 (6 bases). This CDR3 comprises 13 residues. V was cut by 8 bases and J by 3 bases, with 14 bases left in between. Germline CDR1 KGHSH, CDR2 LQKENI. For the CDR3, the DNA is TGTGCCAGCAAAACAACAGGGAACTACGAGCAGTACTTC. It codes for CASKTTGNYEQYF.

The chain links TRBV4-1 to TRBJ2-3, with D possibly being TRBD2 (5 bases). From germline, CDR1 is MGHRA and CDR2 YSYEKL. Deletions cut 6 bases from V and 2 bases from J, with 18 bases between. This CDR3 spans 16 amino acids. The CDR3 coding sequence is TGCGCCAGCAGTCTAAGCCGGACTGCAAACACAGATACGCAGTATTTT. Its protein product is CASSLSRTANTDTQYF.

This sequence joins TRBV4-1 and TRBJ2-5; 7 bases line up with TRBD2. The CDR3 has 15 amino acids. The ends lost 6 bases at V and 5 bases at J; junction bases unmatched: 12. Germline V gene lookup returns CDR1 MGHRA and CDR2 YSYEKL. The DNA for the CDR3 is TGCGCCAGCAGTCAGACGAGCGGGGAAATGGAGACCCAGTACTTC. Residues: CASSQTSGEMETQYF.

The chain has TRBV19 and TRBJ1-1, with D tentatively TRBD1 (5 bases). This CDR3 has 12 amino acids. Germline loops: CDR1 LNHDA, CDR2 SQIVND (reference sequence). V lost 6 bases, J lost 6 bases, and 11 bases lay in between. CDR3 in amino acids: CASSQGSAEAFF. CDR3 sequence (DNA): TGTGCCAGTAGCCAGGGTTCGGCTGAAGCTTTCTTT.

The chain links TRBV5-1 to TRBJ2-5, with 8 bases identical to TRBD2. This CDR3 spans 15 amino acids. V was pared by 0 bases and J by 6 bases, with 7 bases of the junction left unmatched. In germline, CDR1 is SGHRS, CDR2 YFSETQ. In DNA form, the CDR3 reads TGCGCCAGCAGCTTGGTTCCGGCGGGGGGACAGACCCAGTACTTC. Its protein is CASSLVPAGGQTQYF.

This chain connects TRBV6-5 to TRBJ1-1; the D gene is possibly TRBD1 (5 bases). Between the trimmed V and J ends, which lost 7 bases and 5 bases, there was a span of 14 bases. The CDR3 is 13 residues long. Germline loops: CDR1 MNHEY, CDR2 SVGAGI. CDR3 sequence: CASMEGLGTEAFF. CDR3 coding DNA: TGTGCCAGCATGGAGGGGCTTGGGACTGAAGCTTTCTTT.

The chain is built from TRBV7-6 and TRBJ1-1; D is possibly TRBD1 (5 bases). V lost 1 base and J lost 0, with 9 bases in between. Germline V gene lookup returns CDR1 SGHVS and CDR2 FNYEAQ. The CDR3 consists of 15 residues. The CDR3 DNA reads as TGTGCCAGCAGCTTAGGTAGACAGTTGAACACTGAAGCTTTCTTT. This codes for CASSLGRQLNTEAFF.

V is TRBV7-9 and J is TRBJ2-1; 9 nucleotides agree with TRBD2. V trimming: 4 bases; J trimming: 3 bases; junction bases outside the gene matches: 4. Per the germline V gene, CDR1 is SEHNR and CDR2 is FQNEAQ (reference sequence). The CDR3 covers 15 residues. CDR3 sequence: CASSSTSGIYNEQFF. CDR3 DNA sequence: TGTGCCAGCAGCTCGACTAGCGGAATCTACAATGAGCAGTTCTTC.

The table lists this clone with a count of one. This sequence joins TRBV28 and TRBJ2-7, with D tentatively TRBD1 (5 bases). The germline V gene encodes CDR1 MDHEN and CDR2 SYDVKM. V gave up 3 bases and J gave up 6 bases, with 9 bases separating them. This CDR3 spans 12 amino acids. The CDR3 nucleotides are TGTGCCAGCAGTTTTTGGGGCCCCGAGCAGTACTTC. Amino acids: CASSFWGPEQYF.

On this clone: Other DNA sequences in this sample translate to the same CDR3. The chain couples TRBV10-1 to TRBJ2-1; TRBD2 matches at 11 bases. Trimming took 4 bases from V and 4 from J; bases not matched to a gene: 3. This CDR3 comprises 15 residues. The germline V gene encodes CDR1 WNHNN and CDR2 SYGVQD (reference sequence). The DNA for the CDR3 is TGCGCCAGCAGTGGGACTAGCGGGTCTTACAATGAGCAGTTCTTC. Protein: CASSGTSGSYNEQFF.

J is TRBJ2-2 and V is TRBV9; 7 bases match TRBD2. The CDR3 is 16 residues long. Germline-derived CDR1 and CDR2 are SGDLS and YYNGEE. The ends lost 3 bases at V and 9 bases at J; junction bases unmatched: 14. Written as DNA, the CDR3 is TGTGCCAGCAGCGCGAGAGGCGGGACTATGATCCGGGAGCTGTTTTTT. It encodes CASSARGGTMIRELFF.

This chain joins TRBV9 and TRBJ2-5, with no clear D. This CDR3 has 13 residues. V shed 3 bases and J shed 4 bases, with 10 bases lying between them. Germline V gene sequence: CDR1 SGDLS, CDR2 YYNGEE. The CDR3 DNA reads TGTGCCAGCAGCGCCGACTTTACAGAGACCCAGTACTTC. Translated, it gives CASSADFTETQYF.

This clone occurred once. The rearrangement uses TRBV11-3 and TRBJ1-2; 7 nucleotides agree with TRBD1. The CDR3 totals 17 residues. CDR1 is SGHNT and CDR2 is YENEEA in the germline V gene. Germline trimming cut 1 base from V and 4 bases from J; bases unmatched to any gene: 12. The CDR3 DNA sequence: TGTGCCAGCAGCTTAGTCCTAACAGGGGAACGACCCTATGGCTACACCTTC. This encodes CASSLVLTGERPYGYTF.

This clone came up a few times. The chain carries TRBV19 and TRBJ1-5; D is unresolved. Germline lookup yields CDR1 LNHDA and CDR2 SQIVND (reference sequence). With 3 bases removed from V and 2 bases from J, the gap between germline ends came to 5 bases. The CDR3 sequence is 13 residues long. The CDR3 DNA is TGTGCCAGTAGTATCGGTGGCAATCAGCCCCAGCATTTT. This gives the protein CASSIGGNQPQHF.

V gene TRBV4-1 combines with J gene TRBJ2-3, with 9 bases aligning to TRBD2. In germline, CDR1 is MGHRA, CDR2 YSYEKL. The J segment lost 2 bases and the V segment lost 4 bases, leaving 10 bases of the junction unmatched. The CDR3 extends over 17 amino acids. This chain's CDR3 is CASSPRETSGTTDTQYF. As DNA, the CDR3 is TGCGCCAGCAGCCCCAGAGAGACTAGCGGTACCACAGATACGCAGTATTTT.

The chain links TRBV25-1 to TRBJ1-1, with D possibly matching TRBD1 (5 bases). Per germline, CDR1 MGHDK and CDR2 SYGVNS. Trimming left V 2 bases short and J 0 bases short, with 7 bases between. The CDR3 length is 14 residues. DNA of the CDR3: TGTGCCAGCAGTGAAGGGGGGATGAACACTGAAGCTTTCTTT. Amino acid sequence: CASSEGGMNTEAFF.

The CDR3 loop is CASRAGQGEAYEQYF. CDR3 DNA: TGTGCCAGCAGGGCAGGACAGGGGGAAGCCTACGAGCAGTACTTC. J is TRBJ2-7 and V is TRBV2; TRBD1 aligns across 10 bases. The germline CDR1 and CDR2 sequences are SNHLY and FYNNEI. Germline trimming cut 6 bases from V and 2 bases from J; bases unmatched to any gene: 7. The CDR3 length is 15 residues.

This rearrangement joins TRBV10-3 to TRBJ2-1, with D possibly being TRBD1 (5 bases). This CDR3 has 14 residues. CDR1 ENHRY and CDR2 SYGVKD come from the germline V gene. V was pared by 4 bases and J by 2 bases, with 9 bases between. CDR3 amino acids: CAISVDSTYNEQFF. CDR3 coding DNA: TGTGCCATCAGTGTCGACAGTACCTACAATGAGCAGTTCTTC.

CDR3 DNA sequence: TGTGCCACCTACGGGGGACAGGGCCTCTCCTACGAGCAGTACTTC. Its translation: CATYGGQGLSYEQYF. The chain recombines TRBV10-3 with TRBJ2-7, with 9 nucleotides matching TRBD1. There are 15 residues in the CDR3. After removal of 10 bases from V and 0 bases from J, the junction contained 10 bases not matched to a gene. Germline assignment: CDR1 ENHRY and CDR2 SYGVKD.